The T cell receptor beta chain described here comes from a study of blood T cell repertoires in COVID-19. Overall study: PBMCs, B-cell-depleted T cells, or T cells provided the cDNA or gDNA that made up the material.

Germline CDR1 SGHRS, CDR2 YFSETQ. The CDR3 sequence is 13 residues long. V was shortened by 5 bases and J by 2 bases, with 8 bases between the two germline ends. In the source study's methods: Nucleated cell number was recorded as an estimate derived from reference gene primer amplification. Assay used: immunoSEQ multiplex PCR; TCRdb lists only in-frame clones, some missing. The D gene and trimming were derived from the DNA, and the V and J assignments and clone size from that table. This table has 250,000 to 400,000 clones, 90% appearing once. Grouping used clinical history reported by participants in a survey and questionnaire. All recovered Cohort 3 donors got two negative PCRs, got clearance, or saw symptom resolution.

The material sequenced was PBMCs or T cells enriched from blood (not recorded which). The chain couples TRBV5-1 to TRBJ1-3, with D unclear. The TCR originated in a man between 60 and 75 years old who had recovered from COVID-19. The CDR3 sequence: CASSNGAGNTIYF. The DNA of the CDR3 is TGCGCCAGCAGTAACGGGGCTGGAAACACCATATATTTT.